Included here is one TCR beta chain sequence, with context. The repertoire was sequenced with immunoSEQ multiplex PCR; TCRdb's copy has only in-frame clones and lacks some. This repertoire shows 200,000 to 250,000 clones, around nine tenths found once; its top ten account for roughly 3.7%. All exposed participants met a person with COVID-19 within 2 weeks before entering the study. These data belong to a study of blood T cell repertoires in COVID-19. The TCR was taken from a woman aged 25-40 years who had been exposed to COVID-19. The sequenced sample consisted of PBMCs or T cells enriched from blood (not recorded which).

The DNA of the CDR3 is TGTGCCAGCAGAAGGACAGGGGTTCAGCCCCAGCATTTT. Translating it yields CASRRTGVQPQHF. The gene calls are TRBV12-3 or TRBV12-4 and TRBJ1-5; 9 positions agree with TRBD1. V trimming: 6 bases; J trimming: 6 bases; junction bases outside the gene matches: 3. The CDR3 consists of 13 residues.